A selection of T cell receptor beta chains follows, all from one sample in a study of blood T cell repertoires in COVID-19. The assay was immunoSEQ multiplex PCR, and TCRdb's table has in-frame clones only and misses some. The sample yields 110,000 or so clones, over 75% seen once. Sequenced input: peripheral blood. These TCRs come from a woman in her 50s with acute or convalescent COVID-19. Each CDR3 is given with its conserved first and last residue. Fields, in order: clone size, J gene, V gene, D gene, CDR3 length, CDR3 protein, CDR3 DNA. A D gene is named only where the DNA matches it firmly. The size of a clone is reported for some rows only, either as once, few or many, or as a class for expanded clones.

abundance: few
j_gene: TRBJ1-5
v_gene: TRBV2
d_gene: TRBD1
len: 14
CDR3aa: CASSPGTGSQPQHF
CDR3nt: TGTGCCAGCAGCCCCGGGACAGGGAGTCAGCCCCAGCATTTT

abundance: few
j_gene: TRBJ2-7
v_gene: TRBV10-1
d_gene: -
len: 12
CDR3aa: CASGDNFYEQYF
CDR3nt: TGCGCCAGCGGGGACAATTTCTACGAGCAGTACTTC

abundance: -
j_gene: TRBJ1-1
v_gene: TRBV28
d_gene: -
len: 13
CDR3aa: CASSRQVNTEAFF
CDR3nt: TGTGCCAGCAGCCGTCAGGTGAACACTGAAGCTTTCTTT

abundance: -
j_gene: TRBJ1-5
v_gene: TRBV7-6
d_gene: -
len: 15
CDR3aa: CASSLAGGSNQPQHF
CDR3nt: TGTGCCAGCAGCTTAGCGGGGGGAAGCAATCAGCCCCAGCATTTT

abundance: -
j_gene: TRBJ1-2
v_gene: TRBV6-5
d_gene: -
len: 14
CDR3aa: CASSYGQGLYGYTF
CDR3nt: TGTGCCAGCAGTTACGGCCAGGGCCTCTATGGCTACACCTTC

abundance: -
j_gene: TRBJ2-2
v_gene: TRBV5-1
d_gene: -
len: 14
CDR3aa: CASSSGSTTGELFF
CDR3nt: TGCGCCAGCAGCTCTGGTAGTACCACCGGGGAGCTGTTTTTT

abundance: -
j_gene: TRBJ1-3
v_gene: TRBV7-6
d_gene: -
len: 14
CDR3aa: CASSSNPSGNTIYF
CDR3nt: TGTGCCAGCAGCTCTAACCCTAGCGGAAACACCATATATTTT

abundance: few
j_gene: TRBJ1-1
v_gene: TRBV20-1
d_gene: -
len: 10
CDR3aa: CSPGGTEAFF
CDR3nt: TGCAGCCCCGGGGGGACTGAAGCTTTCTTT

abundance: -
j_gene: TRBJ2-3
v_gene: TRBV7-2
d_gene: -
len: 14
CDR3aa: CASSLSAGTDTQYF
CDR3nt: TGTGCCAGCAGCTTATCCGCGGGTACAGATACGCAGTATTTT

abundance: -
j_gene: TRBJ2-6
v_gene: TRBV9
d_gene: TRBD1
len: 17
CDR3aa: CASRSGTGYSGANVLTF
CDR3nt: TGTGCCAGCAGGTCCGGGACAGGATACTCTGGGGCCAACGTCCTGACTTTC

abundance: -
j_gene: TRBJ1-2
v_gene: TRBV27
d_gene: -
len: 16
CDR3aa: CASSTGRGNSNYGYTF
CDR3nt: TGTGCCAGCAGCACTGGTAGGGGTAACTCTAACTATGGCTACACCTTC

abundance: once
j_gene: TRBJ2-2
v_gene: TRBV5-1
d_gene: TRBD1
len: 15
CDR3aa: CASSSGQGNTGELFF
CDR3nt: TGCGCCAGCAGCTCTGGACAGGGGAACACCGGGGAGCTGTTTTTT

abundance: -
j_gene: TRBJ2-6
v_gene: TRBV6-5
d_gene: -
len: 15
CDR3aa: CASRADSSGANVLTF
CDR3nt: TGTGCCAGCAGGGCCGACAGCTCTGGGGCCAACGTCCTGACTTTC

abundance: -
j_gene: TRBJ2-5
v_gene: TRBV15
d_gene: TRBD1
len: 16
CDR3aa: CATSRGTGGQQETQYF
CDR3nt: TGTGCCACCAGCAGAGGGACAGGGGGCCAGCAAGAGACCCAGTACTTC

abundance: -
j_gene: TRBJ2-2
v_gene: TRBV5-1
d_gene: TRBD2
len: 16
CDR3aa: CASSLLAGGWTGELFF
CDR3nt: TGCGCCAGCAGCCTATTAGCGGGGGGCTGGACCGGGGAGCTGTTTTTT

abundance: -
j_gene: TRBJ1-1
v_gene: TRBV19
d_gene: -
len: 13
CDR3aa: CASSIQTVTEAFF
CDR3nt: TGTGCCAGTAGTATACAGACAGTGACTGAAGCTTTCTTT

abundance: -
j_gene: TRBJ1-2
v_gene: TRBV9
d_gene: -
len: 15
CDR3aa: CASSPRWTGIWGYTF
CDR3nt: TGTGCCAGCAGCCCAAGATGGACTGGGATTTGGGGCTACACCTTC

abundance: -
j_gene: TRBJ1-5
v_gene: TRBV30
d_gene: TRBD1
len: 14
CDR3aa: CAWSAGGRNQPQHF
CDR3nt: TGTGCCTGGAGTGCAGGGGGTCGCAATCAGCCCCAGCATTTT

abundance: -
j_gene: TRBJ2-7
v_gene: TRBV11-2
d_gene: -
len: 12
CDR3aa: CASSLGVYEQYF
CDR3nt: TGTGCCAGCAGCTTAGGAGTGTACGAGCAGTACTTC

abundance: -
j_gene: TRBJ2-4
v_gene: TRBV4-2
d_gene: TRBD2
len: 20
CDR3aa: CASSQDPTGGGRLAKNIQYF
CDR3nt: TGTGCCAGCAGCCAAGATCCCACGGGCGGGGGGCGTTTAGCCAAAAACATTCAGTACTTC

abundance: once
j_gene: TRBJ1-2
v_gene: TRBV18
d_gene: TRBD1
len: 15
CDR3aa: CASSPSGQGNYGYTF
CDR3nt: TGTGCCAGCTCACCTTCTGGACAGGGTAACTATGGCTACACCTTC

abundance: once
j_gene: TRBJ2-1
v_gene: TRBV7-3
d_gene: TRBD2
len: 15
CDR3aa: CASSSTSGGADEQFF
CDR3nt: TGTGCCAGCAGCTCGACTAGCGGGGGGGCTGATGAGCAGTTCTTC

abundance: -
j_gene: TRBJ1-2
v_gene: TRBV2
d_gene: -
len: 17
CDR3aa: CASRSADSLRGDYGYTF
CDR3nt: TGTGCCAGCCGCTCGGCGGACAGTCTCAGAGGAGACTATGGCTACACCTTC

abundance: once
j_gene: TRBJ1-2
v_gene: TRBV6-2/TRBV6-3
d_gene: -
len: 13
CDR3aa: CASSYLTRDGYTF
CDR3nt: TGTGCCAGCAGTTACTTAACGCGGGACGGCTACACCTTC

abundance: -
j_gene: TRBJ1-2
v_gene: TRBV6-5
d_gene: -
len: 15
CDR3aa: CASSYKGREGYGYTF
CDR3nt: TGTGCCAGCAGTTATAAGGGCAGGGAGGGCTATGGCTACACCTTC

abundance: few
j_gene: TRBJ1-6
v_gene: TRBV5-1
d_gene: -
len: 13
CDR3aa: CASSSRVDSPLHF
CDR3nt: TGCGCCAGCAGCTCTAGAGTAGATTCACCCCTCCACTTT